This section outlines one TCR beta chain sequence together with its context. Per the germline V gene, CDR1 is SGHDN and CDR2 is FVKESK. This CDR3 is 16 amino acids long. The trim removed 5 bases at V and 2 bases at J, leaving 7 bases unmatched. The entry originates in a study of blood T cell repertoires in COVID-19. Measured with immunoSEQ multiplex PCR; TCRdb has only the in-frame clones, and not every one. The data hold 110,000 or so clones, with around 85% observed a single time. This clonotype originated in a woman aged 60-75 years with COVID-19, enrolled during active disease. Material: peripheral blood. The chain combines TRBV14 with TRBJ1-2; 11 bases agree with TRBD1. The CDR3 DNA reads TGTGCCAGCAGCAAACGGACAGGGGGCGCAAACTATGGCTACACCTTC. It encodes CASSKRTGGANYGYTF.